The 5 T cell receptor beta chains in this list originate from one sample, sequenced in a study of T cell repertoires in cytomegalovirus infection. From the reads, TCRdb called clonotypes with MiXCR, one entry per CDR3 protein. This table holds some 920,000 distinct CDR3 sequences, around 30% found once. Antigen specificity for these receptors is unknown. The starting material was cultured CD8+ T cells from PBMCs, obtained from culture after CMV antigen stimulation. These receptors came from a human donor in good health (CMV status not recorded). Some clones in this sample may be carry-over from other donors' samples.

This clonotype was observed at least ten times. J is TRBJ1-5 and V is TRBV12-3 or TRBV12-4; TRBD1 agrees at 10 bases. The CDR3 has 15 residues. Trimming removed 8 bases from V and 6 bases from J; junction bases left unmatched: 10. CDR3 in DNA: TGTGCCAGCTGCTACTTGACAGGGGGCAGTCAGCCCCAGCATTTT. It yields the protein CASCYLTGGSQPQHF.

This clonotype has just a few counts. This rearrangement joins TRBV20-1 to TRBJ2-7, with D perhaps matching TRBD1 (5 bases). Germline V gives CDR1 DFQATT, CDR2 SNEGSKA (reference sequence). The CDR3 length is 14 residues. V was trimmed by 6 bases and J by 1 base, leaving 16 bases between them. The CDR3 nucleotides read TGCAGTGCAAGAAATTACAGGAGTTCCTACGAGCAGTACTTC. Translating gives CSARNYRSSYEQYF.

The chain is built from TRBV27 and TRBJ2-2; 12 bases are a match to TRBD2. The CDR3 sequence is 16 residues long. The V and J ends lost 5 bases and 6 bases, in that order; junction bases with no gene match: 7. The germline CDR1 and CDR2 sequences are MNHEY and SMNVEV (reference sequence). The CDR3 loop reads CASSPSGGEKAGELFF. The CDR3, as DNA: TGTGCCAGCAGTCCTAGCGGGGGGGAGAAGGCCGGGGAGCTGTTTTTT.

This sequence joins TRBV6-1 and TRBJ1-6; 7 nucleotides match TRBD1. The CDR3 is 14 amino acids. The V gene's germline CDR1 is MNHNS and CDR2 SASEGT. Germline trimming cut 1 base from V and 6 bases from J; bases unmatched to any gene: 0. The CDR3 region is CASSEDRGNSPLHF. DNA for the CDR3: TGTGCCAGCAGTGAAGACAGGGGTAATTCACCCCTCCACTTT.

Here the CDR3 DNA reads TGTGCCAGCAGCTGGGACAGGGAGTACACCGGGGAGCTGTTTTTT. Protein: CASSWDREYTGELFF. V and J are TRBV5-6 and TRBJ2-2; 9 bases are shared with TRBD1. This CDR3 contains 15 residues. From germline, CDR1 is SGHDT and CDR2 YYEEEE. The V segment lost 3 bases and the J segment 3 bases; nucleotides outside the gene matches: 3.